This T cell receptor beta chain was observed in a study of long-term antiretroviral therapy in people with HIV. The wider study: Collection of the earliest samples took place about a decade ahead of the 2015 immediate-ART recommendation.

The authors ran the immunoSEQ assay, v3.0, at survey level. Per-sample targets for sequencing were about 35,000-55,000 T-cell genomes. Only in-frame clones appear in the TCRdb table, and some are missing; sequencing was by immunoSEQ multiplex PCR. The sample yields 32,000 or so clones, approximately 90% seen once. The specimen was unsorted PBMCs, collected 3.2 years before starting antiretroviral therapy. This clonotype was obtained from a man aged 45 to 65 with HIV.

CDR3 coding DNA: TGTGCCAGTAGTATAGGAGGCGATGAGCAGTTCTTC. The encoded protein is CASSIGGDEQFF. This chain links TRBV19 with TRBJ2-1; D is unclear. Trimming stripped 1 base from V and 8 bases from J, with 6 bases between. The V gene's germline CDR1 is LNHDA and CDR2 SQIVND (reference sequence). The CDR3 is 12 amino acids.